This is a list of T cell receptor beta chains from one sample in a study of blood T cell repertoires in COVID-19. The protocol was immunoSEQ multiplex PCR, while the TCRdb copy is restricted to in-frame clones and leaves out a portion. The data show over 150,000 clones, with 65% to 85% seen just once and over 6.5% held by the top ten. Material for sequencing was PBMCs or T cells enriched from blood (not recorded which). All receptors come from a middle-aged man who had recovered from COVID-19. Each CDR3 is given with its conserved first and last residue. The order of the fields is D gene, J gene, V gene, CDR3 DNA, CDR3 protein. D genes are given only for firm matches.

D gene: .
J gene: TRBJ2-1
V gene: TRBV10-3
CDR3 DNA: TGTGCCATCAGGACAAGGGATACAAGGGGTGAGCAGTTCTTC
CDR3 protein: CAIRTRDTRGEQFF

D gene: TRBD2
J gene: TRBJ2-2
V gene: TRBV7-3
CDR3 DNA: TGTGCCGTCCGACTAGCGGGGAACACCGGGGAGCTGTTTTTT
CDR3 protein: CAVRLAGNTGELFF

D gene: .
J gene: TRBJ1-5
V gene: TRBV19
CDR3 DNA: TGTGCCAGTAGTATACTGTCAGGGAGGAATCAGCCCCAGCATTTT
CDR3 protein: CASSILSGRNQPQHF

D gene: .
J gene: TRBJ2-1
V gene: TRBV5-1
CDR3 DNA: TGCGCCAGCAGGGGTGCCGGAACGACTTACAATGAGCAGTTCTTC
CDR3 protein: CASRGAGTTYNEQFF

D gene: TRBD1
J gene: TRBJ2-7
V gene: TRBV6-1
CDR3 DNA: TGTGCCAGCAGTGAAGGCCACAGGGGCGAGCAGTACTTC
CDR3 protein: CASSEGHRGEQYF

D gene: .
J gene: TRBJ1-4
V gene: TRBV5-8
CDR3 DNA: TGTGCCAGCAGCTCTAGCCTGGCGGGTAATGAAAAACTGTTTTTT
CDR3 protein: CASSSSLAGNEKLFF

D gene: TRBD1
J gene: TRBJ1-6
V gene: TRBV27
CDR3 DNA: TGTGCCAGCAGCCCTGACAGGGGCCGTCGCTCCTATAATTCACCCCTCCACTTT
CDR3 protein: CASSPDRGRRSYNSPLHF

D gene: .
J gene: TRBJ2-3
V gene: TRBV4-1
CDR3 DNA: TGCGCCAGCAGGCGCTCCGCACTAGCAACATTTGATACGCAGTATTTT
CDR3 protein: CASRRSALATFDTQYF

D gene: TRBD2
J gene: TRBJ2-4
V gene: TRBV2
CDR3 DNA: TGTGCCAGTAGCGGGGGGCCCGCCTCGAACATTCAGTACTTC
CDR3 protein: CASSGGPASNIQYF

D gene: TRBD1
J gene: TRBJ2-3
V gene: TRBV9
CDR3 DNA: TGTGCCAGCAGCCAGCAGCCCGGGACAGTAAAAGATACGCAGTATTTT
CDR3 protein: CASSQQPGTVKDTQYF

D gene: .
J gene: TRBJ1-1
V gene: TRBV7-2
CDR3 DNA: TGTGCCAGCAGCTTAGTCGGACAACAGAACACTGAAGCTTTCTTT
CDR3 protein: CASSLVGQQNTEAFF

D gene: TRBD1
J gene: TRBJ1-3
V gene: TRBV7-6
CDR3 DNA: TGTGCCAGCAGTTCAAGGGGGGTGACAGGGCTCTCTGGAAACACCATATATTTT
CDR3 protein: CASSSRGVTGLSGNTIYF

D gene: .
J gene: TRBJ1-2
V gene: TRBV27
CDR3 DNA: TGTGCCAGCAGTTTTCGACAGCCCGGGGGCTACACCTTC
CDR3 protein: CASSFRQPGGYTF

D gene: .
J gene: TRBJ1-4
V gene: TRBV7-2
CDR3 DNA: TGTGCCAGCAGCTATGGACAGCTTAATGAAAAACTGTTTTTT
CDR3 protein: CASSYGQLNEKLFF

D gene: TRBD2
J gene: TRBJ2-2
V gene: TRBV9
CDR3 DNA: TGTGCCAGCAGCCCTCTAGCGGGGGGGCGGACCGGGGAGCTGTTTTTT
CDR3 protein: CASSPLAGGRTGELFF

D gene: .
J gene: TRBJ2-2
V gene: TRBV6-4
CDR3 DNA: TGTGCCAGCAGTCAGACAGGTTCGGGCACCGGGGAGCTGTTTTTT
CDR3 protein: CASSQTGSGTGELFF

D gene: TRBD1
J gene: TRBJ1-2
V gene: TRBV18
CDR3 DNA: TGTGCCAGCTCTTACGACAGGGAATTCAATGGCTACACCTTC
CDR3 protein: CASSYDREFNGYTF

D gene: .
J gene: TRBJ1-2
V gene: TRBV5-4
CDR3 DNA: TGTGCCAGCAGCTTGTTAGGGGAATATGGCTACACCTTC
CDR3 protein: CASSLLGEYGYTF

D gene: TRBD1
J gene: TRBJ2-7
V gene: TRBV5-4
CDR3 DNA: TGTGCCAGCAGCTGGGGGACAGCGAGCTCCTACGAGCAGTACTTC
CDR3 protein: CASSWGTASSYEQYF

D gene: TRBD2
J gene: TRBJ2-3
V gene: TRBV10-3
CDR3 DNA: TGTGCCATCAGTATGATTGCGGGGGGAGAAACAGATACGCAGTATTTT
CDR3 protein: CAISMIAGGETDTQYF

D gene: .
J gene: TRBJ1-3
V gene: TRBV5-1
CDR3 DNA: TGCGCCAGCAGCGACGCACCTCCGGAGTCTGGAAACACCATATATTTT
CDR3 protein: CASSDAPPESGNTIYF

D gene: .
J gene: TRBJ2-5
V gene: TRBV5-1
CDR3 DNA: TGCGCCAGCAGCTTGAGCTCGCGGGAAGAGACCCAGTACTTC
CDR3 protein: CASSLSSREETQYF

D gene: .
J gene: TRBJ1-1
V gene: TRBV19
CDR3 DNA: TGTGCCAGTAGGCGGGTAGAACTCATGAACACTGAAGCTTTCTTT
CDR3 protein: CASRRVELMNTEAFF

D gene: TRBD1
J gene: TRBJ1-1
V gene: TRBV6-5
CDR3 DNA: TGTGCCAGCAGTCGCGACAGGGCGAGGGGCACTGAAGCTTTCTTT
CDR3 protein: CASSRDRARGTEAFF

D gene: .
J gene: TRBJ1-2
V gene: TRBV27
CDR3 DNA: TGTGCCAGCGGGGCCCGGGACACCTATGGCTACACCTTC
CDR3 protein: CASGARDTYGYTF

D gene: TRBD1
J gene: TRBJ1-1
V gene: TRBV7-6
CDR3 DNA: TGTGCCAGCAGCTTTCGACAGGGGCAGGGCGCCACTGAAGCTTTCTTT
CDR3 protein: CASSFRQGQGATEAFF